This T cell receptor beta chain was found in a study of identifying expanded T cells in peripheral blood. General study findings and limits: Differentially abundant clones: around 1.2 between replicates, around 16 at two to three weeks, roughly 18 at four. Variance in clone template counts between approximately two-week samples significantly increased with total template count across all healthy donors.

With regard to this clone: The antigen is undetermined.

J lost 10 bases, V lost 7 bases, and 12 bases had no gene match. CDR1 is MNHEY, CDR2 SVGAGI, per germline. This CDR3 has 14 residues. Clones were read by immunoSEQ multiplex PCR, and TCRdb kept only the in-frame ones, dropping some. The table lists approximately 90,000 clones, 85% to 90% of them singletons. Healthy donors had no documented immune events, such as infections, while sampled. This receptor was obtained from a person aged 18-70 years in good health. V gene TRBV6-5 combines with J gene TRBJ2-1; 8 bases map to TRBD2. Sample: blood. DNA for the CDR3: TGTGCCAGCAACTCGCGGGGGGCCCCTGGGGAGCAGTTCTTC. Amino acids: CASNSRGAPGEQFF.